A selection of T cell receptor beta chains follows, all from one sample in a study of blood T cell repertoires in COVID-19. Assay used: immunoSEQ multiplex PCR; TCRdb lists only in-frame clones, some missing. The sample has about 220,000 clones, around 83% seen once. The sequencing input was peripheral blood. These receptors originate from a man between 45 and 60 years old with active or convalescent COVID-19. The CDR3 runs from the conserved cysteine through the conserved F or W. The D gene is left open where the match is weak. Only part of the rows carry a size: once, few, many, or a class if the clone is expanded.

-,TRBJ1-5,TRBD1,TRBV2,CASSTGTGFWPQHF,TGTGCCAGCAGTACCGGGACAGGGTTTTGGCCCCAGCATTTT
-,TRBJ1-6,TRBD1,TRBV7-3,CASSPDGTGDNSPLHF,TGTGCCAGCAGCCCCGACGGGACAGGGGATAATTCACCCCTCCACTTT
-,TRBJ2-1,TRBD2,TRBV28,CASSGIAGGSYNEQFF,TGTGCCAGCAGTGGAATAGCGGGAGGGTCCTACAATGAGCAGTTCTTC
-,TRBJ2-5,-,TRBV15,CATSRVRYQETQYF,TGTGCCACCAGCAGAGTACGGTACCAAGAGACCCAGTACTTC
-,TRBJ2-3,-,TRBV29-1,CSVEGGWSTDTQYF,TGCAGCGTTGAGGGAGGTTGGAGCACAGATACGCAGTATTTT
-,TRBJ1-4,-,TRBV19,CASSTDKNEKLFF,TGTGCCAGTAGTACGGACAAAAATGAAAAACTGTTTTTT
-,TRBJ1-5,TRBD1,TRBV19,CASRPTGVFQPQHF,TGTGCCAGTCGACCAACAGGGGTCTTCCAGCCCCAGCATTTT
once,TRBJ1-4,-,TRBV2,CASSKGVGGYEKLFF,TGTGCCAGCAGTAAAGGGGTCGGGGGATACGAAAAACTGTTTTTT
-,TRBJ2-5,-,TRBV5-5,CASSFSIVRDQETQYF,TGTGCCAGCAGCTTCTCAATTGTCAGGGATCAAGAGACCCAGTACTTC
-,TRBJ2-7,TRBD2,TRBV10-3,CAITDSGGEQYF,TGTGCCATCACCGACTCGGGGGGCGAGCAGTACTTC
-,TRBJ1-1,TRBD1,TRBV7-9,CASSSGTGGHGTEAFF,TGTGCCAGCAGCTCGGGGACAGGGGGCCATGGCACTGAAGCTTTCTTT
-,TRBJ2-1,-,TRBV27,CASSLTDGHEQFF,TGTGCCAGCAGTTTAACCGATGGGCATGAGCAGTTCTTC
-,TRBJ2-7,TRBD1,TRBV7-9,CASSETGTGFFYEQYF,TGTGCCAGCAGCGAAACCGGGACAGGGTTTTTCTACGAGCAGTACTTC
-,TRBJ1-1,TRBD1,TRBV5-1,CASSPGTGTMNTEAFF,TGCGCCAGCAGCCCCGGGACAGGGACTATGAACACTGAAGCTTTCTTT